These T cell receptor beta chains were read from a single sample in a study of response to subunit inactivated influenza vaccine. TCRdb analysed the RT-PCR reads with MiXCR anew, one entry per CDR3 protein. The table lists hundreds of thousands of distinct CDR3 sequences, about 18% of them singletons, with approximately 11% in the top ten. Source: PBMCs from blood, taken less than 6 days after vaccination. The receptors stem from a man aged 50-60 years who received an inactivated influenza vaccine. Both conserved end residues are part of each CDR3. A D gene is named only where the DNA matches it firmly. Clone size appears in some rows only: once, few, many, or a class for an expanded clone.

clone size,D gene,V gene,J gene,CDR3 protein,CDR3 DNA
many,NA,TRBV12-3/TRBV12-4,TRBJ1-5,CASSLALVDQPQHF,TGTGCCAGCAGTTTAGCGCTCGTGGATCAGCCCCAGCATTTT
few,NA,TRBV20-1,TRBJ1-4,CSARGTNEKLFF,TGCAGTGCCAGAGGGACTAATGAAAAACTGTTTTTT
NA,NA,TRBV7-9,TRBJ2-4,CAGGGDLAKNIQYF,TGTGCCGGAGGGGGGGACCTAGCCAAAAACATTCAGTACTTC
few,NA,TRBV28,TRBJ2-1,CASSSQVTFYNEQFF,TGTGCCAGCAGTTCACAGGTGACGTTCTACAATGAGCAGTTCTTC
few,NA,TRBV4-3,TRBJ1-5,CASSQADGSGNQPQHF,TGCGCCAGCAGCCAAGCGGACGGGAGTGGCAATCAGCCCCAGCATTTT
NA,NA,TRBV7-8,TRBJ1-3,CASSLAPGGSIYF,TGTGCCAGCAGCTTAGCACCTGGGGGGAGCATATATTTT
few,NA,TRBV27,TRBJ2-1,CASSFWGSYNEQFF,TGTGCCAGCAGCTTTTGGGGCTCCTACAATGAGCAGTTCTTC
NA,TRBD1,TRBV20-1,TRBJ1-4,CSASGQGVMFEKLFF,TGCAGTGCTTCGGGACAGGGTGTAATGTTTGAAAAACTGTTTTTT
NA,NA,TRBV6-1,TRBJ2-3,CASTPLRRGRLGDTQYF,TGTGCCAGCACCCCACTCCGGCGGGGTAGGTTGGGAGATACGCAGTATTTT
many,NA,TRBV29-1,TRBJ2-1,CSGGPYNEQFF,TGCAGCGGGGGACCTTACAATGAGCAGTTCTTC
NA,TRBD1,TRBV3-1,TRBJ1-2,CASYRQGGGYTF,TGTGCCAGCTATCGACAGGGGGGAGGCTACACCTTC
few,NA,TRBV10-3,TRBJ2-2,CAIGQPNTGELFF,TGTGCCATTGGACAGCCGAACACCGGGGAGCTGTTTTTT
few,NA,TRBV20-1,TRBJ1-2,CSAPGDGRNYGYTF,TGCAGTGCACCGGGGGACGGCCGTAACTATGGCTACACCTTC
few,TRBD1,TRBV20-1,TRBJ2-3,CSARDHRGRDTQYF,TGCAGTGCTAGAGACCACAGGGGGCGGGATACGCAGTATTTT
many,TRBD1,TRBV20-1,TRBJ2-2,CSAKSGGQHTGELFF,TGCAGTGCAAAATCAGGGGGTCAGCACACCGGGGAGCTGTTTTTT
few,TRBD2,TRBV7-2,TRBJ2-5,CASSLGQRGGIETQYF,TGTGCCAGCAGCTTAGGACAGCGGGGGGGCATAGAGACCCAGTACTTC
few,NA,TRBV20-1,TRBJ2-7,CSARVPGDPKEQYF,TGCAGTGCTAGAGTCCCGGGGGACCCTAAAGAGCAGTACTTC
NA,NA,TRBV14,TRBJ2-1,CASSSDLSFSIENNEQFF,TGTGCCAGCAGCTCCGACTTGAGTTTCAGTATTGAGAACAATGAGCAGTTCTTC
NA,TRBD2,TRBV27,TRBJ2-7,CASSTLAGISYEQYF,TGTGCCAGCAGTACTTTAGCGGGAATATCCTACGAGCAGTACTTC
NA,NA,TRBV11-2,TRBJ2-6,CASSLDIGRRGGGSSGANVLTF,TGTGCCAGCAGCTTAGATATCGGCAGACGGGGAGGGGGGAGCTCTGGGGCCAACGTCCTGACTTTC
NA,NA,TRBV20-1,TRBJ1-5,CSAIGTLGSNQPQHF,TGCAGTGCCATCGGGACCCTCGGGAGCAATCAGCCCCAGCATTTT
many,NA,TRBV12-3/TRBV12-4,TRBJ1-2,CASSLVRGVNYGYTF,TGTGCCAGCAGTTTAGTCCGAGGGGTTAACTATGGCTACACCTTC
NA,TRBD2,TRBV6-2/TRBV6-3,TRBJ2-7,CASTDLTSGRYEQYF,TGTGCCAGCACCGATCTGACTAGCGGGCGGTACGAGCAGTACTTC
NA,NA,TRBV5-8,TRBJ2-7,CASSLEVASYEQYF,TGTGCCAGCAGCTTGGAGGTAGCTTCCTACGAGCAGTACTTC
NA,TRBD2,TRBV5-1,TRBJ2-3,CASSPGGGPTDTQYF,TGCGCCAGCAGTCCCGGGGGGGGACCCACAGATACGCAGTATTTT
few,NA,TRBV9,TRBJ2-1,CASSVAPQPYNEQFF,TGTGCCAGCAGCGTAGCACCGCAGCCCTACAATGAGCAGTTCTTC
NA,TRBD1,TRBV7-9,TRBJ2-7,CASSLKAGGNEQYF,TGTGCCAGCAGCTTAAAGGCAGGGGGCAACGAGCAGTACTTC
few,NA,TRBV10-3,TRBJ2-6,CAISVQTGRAGANVLTF,TGTGCCATCAGTGTACAGACAGGTCGTGCTGGGGCCAACGTCCTGACTTTC
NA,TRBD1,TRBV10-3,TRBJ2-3,CAISVGQGSDTQYF,TGTGCCATCAGCGTTGGACAGGGCTCAGATACGCAGTATTTT
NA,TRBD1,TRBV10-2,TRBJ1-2,CASSEVQGFSYTF,TGCGCCAGCAGTGAGGTACAGGGGTTCAGCTACACCTTC
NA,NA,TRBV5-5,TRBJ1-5,CARSLPGQNQPQHF,TGTGCCAGATCATTACCGGGACAAAATCAGCCCCAGCATTTT
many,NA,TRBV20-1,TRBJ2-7,CSARDPSSYEQYF,TGCAGTGCTAGAGACCCTAGCTCCTACGAGCAGTACTTC
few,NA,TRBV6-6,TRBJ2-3,CASMDSRGQYF,TGTGCCAGCATGGACAGCCGCGGGCAGTATTTT
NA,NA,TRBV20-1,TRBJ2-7,CSARVGAVSVYEQYF,TGCAGTGCTAGAGTTGGAGCGGTTTCGGTGTACGAGCAGTACTTC
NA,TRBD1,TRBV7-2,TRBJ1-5,CASSRDSPSNQPQHF,TGTGCCAGCAGCAGGGACAGTCCAAGCAATCAGCCCCAGCATTTT
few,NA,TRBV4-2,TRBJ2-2,CASSQEQIPGRLLVRELFF,TGTGCCAGCAGCCAGGAGCAAATCCCGGGACGATTATTAGTCCGGGAGCTGTTTTTT
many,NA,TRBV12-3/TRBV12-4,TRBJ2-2,CASSLNAVVLFF,TGTGCCAGCAGTTTGAACGCAGTGGTGCTGTTTTTT
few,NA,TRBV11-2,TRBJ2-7,CASSLVPHSYEQYF,TGTGCCAGCAGCTTAGTCCCCCACAGTTACGAGCAGTACTTC
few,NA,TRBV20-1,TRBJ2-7,CSARDSRRVTSSYEQYF,TGCAGTGCTAGAGATAGCCGAAGAGTAACAAGCTCCTACGAGCAGTACTTC
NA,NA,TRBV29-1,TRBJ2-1,CSGTATGLWDEQFF,TGCAGCGGCACCGCCACGGGACTGTGGGATGAGCAGTTCTTC
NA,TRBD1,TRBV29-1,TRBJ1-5,CSVGGQGGGQPQHF,TGCAGCGTCGGAGGACAGGGAGGAGGACAGCCCCAGCATTTT
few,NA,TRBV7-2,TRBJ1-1,CASSLETRLNTEAFF,TGTGCCAGCAGCTTAGAGACAAGGCTGAACACTGAAGCTTTCTTT
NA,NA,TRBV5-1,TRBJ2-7,CASSFAGKSGEQYF,TGCGCCAGCAGCTTCGCAGGGAAATCGGGCGAGCAGTACTTC
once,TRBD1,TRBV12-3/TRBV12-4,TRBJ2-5,CASSFGQGRKETQYF,TGTGCCAGCAGTTTCGGACAGGGTCGAAAAGAGACCCAGTACTTC
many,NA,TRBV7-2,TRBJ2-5,CASSPTRTQETQYF,TGTGCCAGCAGCCCCACTAGGACCCAAGAGACCCAGTACTTC
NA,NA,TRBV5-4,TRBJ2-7,CASSPGTTTGEQYF,TGTGCCAGCAGCCCCGGGACCACGACGGGGGAGCAGTACTTC
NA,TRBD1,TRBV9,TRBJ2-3,CASSVTPDRSGTQYF,TGTGCCAGCAGCGTCACCCCGGACAGGTCGGGTACGCAGTATTTT
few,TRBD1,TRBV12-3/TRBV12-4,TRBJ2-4,CASSTYRGTGNIQYF,TGTGCCAGCAGTACTTACAGGGGGACGGGAAACATTCAGTACTTC
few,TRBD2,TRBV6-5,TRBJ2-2,CASSYSGGVGSGELFF,TGTGCCAGCAGTTACTCTGGGGGGGTCGGGTCCGGGGAGCTGTTTTTT
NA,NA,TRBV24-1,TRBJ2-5,CATSDFDRGETQYF,TGTGCCACCAGTGATTTTGATAGGGGAGAGACCCAGTACTTC
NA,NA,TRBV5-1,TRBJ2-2,CASSLDLGDTGELFF,TGCGCCAGCAGCTTGGATCTGGGTGACACCGGGGAGCTGTTTTTT
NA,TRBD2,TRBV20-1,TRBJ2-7,CNAPGRLAGGPVYEQYF,TGCAATGCCCCTGGGAGACTAGCGGGAGGGCCGGTTTACGAGCAGTACTTC
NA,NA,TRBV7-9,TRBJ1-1,CASTPDVNAEAFF,TGTGCCAGCACCCCGGATGTGAATGCTGAAGCTTTCTTT